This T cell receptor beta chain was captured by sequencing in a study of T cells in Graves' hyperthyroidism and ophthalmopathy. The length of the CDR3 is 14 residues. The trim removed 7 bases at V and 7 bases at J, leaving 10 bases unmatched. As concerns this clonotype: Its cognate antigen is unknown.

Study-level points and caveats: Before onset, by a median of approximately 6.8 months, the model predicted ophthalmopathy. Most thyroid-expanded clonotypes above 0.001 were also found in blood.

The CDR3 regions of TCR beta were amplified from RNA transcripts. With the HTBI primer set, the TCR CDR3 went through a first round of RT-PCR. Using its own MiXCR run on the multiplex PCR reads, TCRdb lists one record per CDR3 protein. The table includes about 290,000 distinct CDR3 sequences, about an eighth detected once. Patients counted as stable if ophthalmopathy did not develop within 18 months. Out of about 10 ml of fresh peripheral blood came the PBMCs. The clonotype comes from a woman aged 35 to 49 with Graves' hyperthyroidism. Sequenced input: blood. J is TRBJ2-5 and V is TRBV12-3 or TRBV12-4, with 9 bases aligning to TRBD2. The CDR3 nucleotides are TGTGCCAGCACCCGGCTAGCGGGAACGGGGACCCAGTACTTC. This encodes CASTRLAGTGTQYF.